One and the same sample provided the 7 T cell receptor beta chains below, sequenced in a study of blood T cell repertoires in COVID-19. Sequencing used immunoSEQ multiplex PCR; TCRdb keeps in-frame clones, though not all of them. The data show 200,000 to 250,000 clones, 88% seen once. The sample was PBMCs or T cells enriched from blood (not recorded which). All receptors come from a woman in her twenties or thirties who had been exposed to COVID-19.

The chain links TRBV10-3 to TRBJ1-3; no reliable D call. V was pared by 0 bases and J by 4 bases, with 7 bases between. Germline values: CDR1 ENHRY, CDR2 SYGVKD. There are 14 residues in the CDR3. The CDR3 sequence: CAISESSAGNTIYF. The CDR3 DNA sequence: TGTGCCATCAGTGAGTCGAGCGCGGGAAACACCATATATTTT.

The chain has TRBV27 and TRBJ2-5; 9 bases map to TRBD2. Germline V gives CDR1 MNHEY, CDR2 SMNVEV (reference sequence). This CDR3 comprises 14 residues. V trimming: 5 bases; J trimming: 5 bases; junction bases outside the gene matches: 6. The CDR3 DNA follows: TGTGCCAGCAGTCTGGCCACTAGCGGGGAGACCCAGTACTTC. It specifies CASSLATSGETQYF.

This clone was found a few times. The chain uses TRBV6-5 and TRBJ1-2; D remains ambiguous. V was clipped by 4 bases and J by 0 bases, with 12 bases between them. Germline lookup yields CDR1 MNHEY and CDR2 SVGAGI. The CDR3 contains 15 residues. The DNA of the CDR3 is TGTGCCAGCAGTTCCCCCGGGAGGCCTAACTATGGCTACACCTTC. Translation gives CASSSPGRPNYGYTF.

J is TRBJ1-2 and V is TRBV19, with 10 bases that match TRBD1. Trimming took 6 bases from V and 10 from J; bases not matched to a gene: 11. The CDR3 spans 14 residues. Looked up from germline, CDR1 is LNHDA and CDR2 is SQIVND (reference sequence). The CDR3 loop reads CASSPTGGRSYYTF. The CDR3 DNA reads TGTGCCAGTAGCCCGACAGGGGGCCGATCCTACTACACCTTC.

J is TRBJ2-5 and V is TRBV3-1 (or the pseudogene TRBV3-2); 9 bases map to TRBD2. With V trimmed by 1 base and J by 1 base, 19 bases remained unmatched. Per germline, CDR1 LGHDT and CDR2 YNNKEL (reference sequence). The CDR3 runs to 21 residues. The CDR3 bases are TGTGCCAGCAGCCAAGTTAAAGCAGGACTAGCGTCCCGGGTTCGCCAAGAGACCCAGTACTTC. Residues: CASSQVKAGLASRVRQETQYF.

This CDR3 is CASSAGTSGSYEQYF. The DNA for the CDR3 is TGCGCCAGCAGCGCCGGGACTAGCGGGAGTTACGAGCAGTACTTC. This chain joins TRBV5-1 and TRBJ2-7, with 14 bases lining up with TRBD2. Trimming took 4 bases from V and 4 from J; bases not matched to a gene: 4. The CDR3 has 15 amino acids. Germline V gene sequence: CDR1 SGHRS, CDR2 YFSETQ.

The chain joins TRBV5-1 to TRBJ2-1; 7 bases align to TRBD2. Germline CDR1 reads SGHRS; CDR2 reads YFSETQ. The CDR3 totals 14 residues. Losses at the gene ends were 1 base for V and 6 bases for J; bases not matched to a gene: 4. CDR3 protein: CASSLQTGGNEQFF. CDR3 nucleotides: TGCGCCAGCAGCTTGCAGACGGGAGGCAATGAGCAGTTCTTC.